This entry lists 5 T cell receptor beta chains sequenced from one sample in a study of blood T cell repertoires in COVID-19. Some clones are missing from TCRdb's copy, which holds only in-frame ones; the method was immunoSEQ multiplex PCR. The sample holds around 320,000 clones, 65% to 90% seen once. Sample: peripheral blood. These receptors all stem from a human donor in a cohort sampled during active COVID-19.

This chain links TRBV5-8 with TRBJ2-3; 7 nucleotides align to TRBD2. Germline loops: CDR1 SGHTS, CDR2 YDEGEE. CDR3 size: 15 residues. Germline trimming cut 2 bases from V and 0 bases from J; bases unmatched to any gene: 3. In nucleotides, the CDR3 is TGTGCCAGCAGCTTCTCGGGACTAAGCACAGATACGCAGTATTTT. The encoded protein is CASSFSGLSTDTQYF.

CDR3 nucleotide sequence: TGTGCCTCCTCGGGATTATGGCAGGAGAACACTGAAGCTTTCTTT. Translating gives CASSGLWQENTEAFF. The chain uses TRBV11-1 and TRBJ1-1; D is uncertain. This CDR3 has 15 amino acids. Trimming pared 11 bases from V and 1 base from J, leaving 20 bases between. In germline, CDR1 is SGHAT, CDR2 FQDESV (reference sequence).

The table lists this clone with many counts. The chain couples TRBV3-1 (or the pseudogene TRBV3-2) to TRBJ1-3; the D gene is possibly TRBD1 (6 bases). CDR3 length: 14 amino acids. In germline, CDR1 is LGHDT, CDR2 YNNKEL (reference sequence). Between the trimmed V and J ends, which lost 8 bases and 7 bases, there was a span of 18 bases. CDR3 bases: TGTGCCAGCCAACCCCAGGGGCGTTGGAACACCATATATTTT. Its protein is CASQPQGRWNTIYF.

This rearrangement joins TRBV30 to TRBJ1-2; 9 bases agree with TRBD1. The germline V gene has CDR1 GTSNPN and CDR2 SVGIG (reference sequence). The CDR3 is 13 residues long. J lost 8 bases, V lost 7 bases, and 11 bases had no gene match. The CDR3: CALDRDRAYGYTF. The DNA for the CDR3 is TGTGCCTTGGACCGGGACAGGGCATACGGCTACACCTTC.

This chain connects TRBV7-9 to TRBJ1-1; D is undetermined. The germline V gene has CDR1 SEHNR and CDR2 FQNEAQ (reference sequence). CDR3 length equals 15 residues. V dropped 2 bases and J dropped 1 base, with 11 bases sitting between them. CDR3 loop: CASSLLGVKNTEAFF. DNA of the CDR3: TGTGCCAGCAGCTTATTGGGCGTGAAGAACACTGAAGCTTTCTTT.